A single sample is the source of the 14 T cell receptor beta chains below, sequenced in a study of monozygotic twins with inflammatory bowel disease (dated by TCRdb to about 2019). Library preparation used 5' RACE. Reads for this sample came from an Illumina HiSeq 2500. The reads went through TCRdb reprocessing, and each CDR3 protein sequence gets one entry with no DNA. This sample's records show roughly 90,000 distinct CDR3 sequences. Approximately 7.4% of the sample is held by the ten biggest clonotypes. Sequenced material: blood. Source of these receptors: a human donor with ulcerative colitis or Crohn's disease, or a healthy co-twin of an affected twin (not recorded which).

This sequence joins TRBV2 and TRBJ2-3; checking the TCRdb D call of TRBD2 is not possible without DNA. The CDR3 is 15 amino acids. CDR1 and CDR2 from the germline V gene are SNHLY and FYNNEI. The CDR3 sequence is CASLLTGLSTDTQYF.

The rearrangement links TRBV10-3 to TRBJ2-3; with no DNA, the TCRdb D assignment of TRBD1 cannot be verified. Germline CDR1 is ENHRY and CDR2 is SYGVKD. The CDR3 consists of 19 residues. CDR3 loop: CAISQTLPGQGTSTDTQYF.

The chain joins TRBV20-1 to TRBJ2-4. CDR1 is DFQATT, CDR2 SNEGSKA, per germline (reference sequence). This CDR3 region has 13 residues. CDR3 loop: CSATRVAKNIQYF.

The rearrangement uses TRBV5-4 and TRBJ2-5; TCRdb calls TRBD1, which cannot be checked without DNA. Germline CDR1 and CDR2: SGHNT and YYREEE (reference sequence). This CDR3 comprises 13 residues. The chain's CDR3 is CASSPPGSETQYF.

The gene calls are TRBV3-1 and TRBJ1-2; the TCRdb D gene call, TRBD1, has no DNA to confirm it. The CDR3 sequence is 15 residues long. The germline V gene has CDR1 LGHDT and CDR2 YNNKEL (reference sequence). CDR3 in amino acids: CASSQDQGANYGYTF.

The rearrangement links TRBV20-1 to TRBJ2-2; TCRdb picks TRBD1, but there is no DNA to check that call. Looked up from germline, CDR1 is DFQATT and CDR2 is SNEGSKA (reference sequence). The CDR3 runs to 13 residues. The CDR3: CSAAGQAAGELFF.

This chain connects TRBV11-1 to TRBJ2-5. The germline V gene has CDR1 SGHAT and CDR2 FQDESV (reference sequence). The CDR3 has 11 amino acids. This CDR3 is CASSLKETQYF.

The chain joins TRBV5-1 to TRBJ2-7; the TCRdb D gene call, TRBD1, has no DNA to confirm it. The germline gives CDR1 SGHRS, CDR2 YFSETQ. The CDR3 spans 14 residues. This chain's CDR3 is CASKLGTGIYEQYF.

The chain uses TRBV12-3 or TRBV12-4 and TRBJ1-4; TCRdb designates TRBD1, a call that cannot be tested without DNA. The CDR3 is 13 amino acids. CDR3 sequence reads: CASSGQGGEKLFF.

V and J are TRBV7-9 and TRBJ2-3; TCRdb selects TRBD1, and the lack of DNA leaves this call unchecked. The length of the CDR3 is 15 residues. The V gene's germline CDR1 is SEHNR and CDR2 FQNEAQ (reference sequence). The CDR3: CASSTGPGYTDTQYF.

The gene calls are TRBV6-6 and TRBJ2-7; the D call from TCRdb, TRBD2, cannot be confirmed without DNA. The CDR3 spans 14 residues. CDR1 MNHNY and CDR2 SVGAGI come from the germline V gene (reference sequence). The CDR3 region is CASRGVGSYYEQYF.

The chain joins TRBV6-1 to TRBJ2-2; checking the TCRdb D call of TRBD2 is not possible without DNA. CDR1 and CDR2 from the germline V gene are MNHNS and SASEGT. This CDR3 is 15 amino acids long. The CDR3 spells CASGSSGGNTGELFF.

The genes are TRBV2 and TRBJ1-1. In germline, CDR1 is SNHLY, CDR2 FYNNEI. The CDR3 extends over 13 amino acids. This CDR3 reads CASSEVLNTEAFF.

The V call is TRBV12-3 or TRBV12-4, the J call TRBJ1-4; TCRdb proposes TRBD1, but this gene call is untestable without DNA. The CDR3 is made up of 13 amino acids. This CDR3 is CASRDRGAEKLFF.